This TCR beta chain emerged from a study of shared clonotypes between healthy human individuals (dated by TCRdb to 2019 to 2021). Regarding the research as a whole: The cohort comprised two women and a few men aged 18 to 49 years. Libraries were prepared and TCR repertoires were sequenced by different laboratories using diverse techniques, in order to increase sequencing depth and limit assay-specific biases. For each donor, CD4 naive and CD4 memory were each given three plates, CD8 naive was given two plates, and CD8 memory was given one plate. To estimate repertoire size and how much clonotype sharing occurs between individuals, the study deeply sequenced the blood TCR repertoires of 4 to 6 healthy adults. Each donor's leukapheresis produced roughly between roughly 0.85 and 10 billion PBMCs. Summary of the overall study and its limitations: Pairwise subsampling indicated that sequencing depth was expected to affect the degree of clonotype sharing among donors. Rarefaction of sorted-subset datasets indicated incomplete sequencing despite the large sequencing depth. Sampling was limited to blood, and TCR repertoires in tissue likely differ from TCR repertoires in blood. Compared with non-shared clonotypes, clonotypes shared by all four sorted-subset donors had higher generation probabilities. Because the study included a small number of donors, the genetic and exposure-history diversity represented was limited. Estimated clonotype richness was generally larger for naive than for memory subsets. Across a handful of donors, roughly 5.4% of naive CD4, over 3% of naive CD8, about 2% of memory CD4, and about 0.44% of memory CD8 clonotypes were shared.

The CDR3 runs 12 residues from the cysteine to the phenylalanine. Solely the CDR3 DNA is kept, with 36 bases framed from the first base. V and J lose 6 bases and 4 bases, and a span of 8 bases separates them. CDR1 SNHLY and CDR2 FYNNEI were looked up in the germline V gene. TCR CDR3 regions were amplified from genomic DNA by multiplex PCR using the deep immunoSEQ assay. For each cell subset, the extracted genomic DNA was distributed evenly across all wells of several immunoSEQ 96-well plates, and each plate served as one replicate. For sorted subsets, each replicate PCR was loaded with 200 to 250 ng genomic DNA, equivalent to 30,000 or so T cell genomes. The purified libraries were quantified using a Qubit 3.0 fluorometer, sized with a Bioanalyzer 2100, and then quantified again using the KAPA Library Quantification kit. Every immunoSEQ 96-well plate was sequenced on a separate single-read 150-cycle Illumina NextSeq 550 flow cell. For the original study's pipeline: Because only junctional sequences without quality scores were contained in the immunoSEQ output, filtering matching that applied to full-length reads could not be performed. To assign V/J genes and CDR3, sequences were annotated using PyIR, a Python wrapper for IgBLAST v1.9, with IMGT germline references. Reads with weak V/J assignments (E-value above 1e-6), missing CDR3, stop codons, out-of-frame junctions, or ambiguous translated residues were removed. A V3J clonotype was defined by an identical inferred V gene, J gene, and CDR3 amino acid sequence. The percentage overlap between two repertoires was calculated by dividing the number of shared unique clonotypes by the size of the smaller repertoire. RTK rarefaction, the Chao1 estimator, and Recon v2.1 estimates of unobserved clonotypes were used to assess repertoire richness. Generation probabilities were computed with OLGA for all TCRbeta clonotypes obtained by the gDNA method from several donors. TCRdb carries this immuneACCESS record with in-frame sequences only. Its versions omit some clonotypes, under half of them owing to an unresolved V gene in the studies checked, with the rest unexplained. V and J calls and clone size are those listed in that table; D and trimming were worked out from the DNA. The table for this sample lists around 2.3 million clones; approximately 96% of them were counted only once. Of the sample, 0.13% is held by the ten largest clones.

Healthy HIV-negative adults with no recently reported acute infections or vaccinations were included as donors. Only Caucasian adults living in Nashville, Tennessee, USA were represented among the donors. Magnetic negative selection was used to enrich CD4+ T cells, after which naive cells were positively selected on CD45RA and the negative fraction became the memory subset. Blood was collected by leukapheresis, and PBMCs were isolated by Ficoll-Histopaque density gradient centrifugation and then cryopreserved in liquid nitrogen vapor phase. Purity and quantity of every magnetically sorted T cell population were checked by analytical flow cytometry. Each sorted fraction had its genomic DNA isolated and then quantified by UV absorbance on a Nanodrop 2000c. Turning to this clone: Its specific antigen is unknown. The record has no base qualities; no much larger clone is one base away.

Sample: naive CD4+ T cells sorted from blood. The cell subset or site tag for this specimen amounts to: CD45RA+ positively selected. Rearrangement joined TRBV2 to TRBJ2-3, with no D gene named confidently. The origin of this receptor is a young man in good health. The DNA sequence is TGTGCCAGCAGGAAGACTGCAGATACGCAGTATTTT. Translation gives CASRKTADTQYF.